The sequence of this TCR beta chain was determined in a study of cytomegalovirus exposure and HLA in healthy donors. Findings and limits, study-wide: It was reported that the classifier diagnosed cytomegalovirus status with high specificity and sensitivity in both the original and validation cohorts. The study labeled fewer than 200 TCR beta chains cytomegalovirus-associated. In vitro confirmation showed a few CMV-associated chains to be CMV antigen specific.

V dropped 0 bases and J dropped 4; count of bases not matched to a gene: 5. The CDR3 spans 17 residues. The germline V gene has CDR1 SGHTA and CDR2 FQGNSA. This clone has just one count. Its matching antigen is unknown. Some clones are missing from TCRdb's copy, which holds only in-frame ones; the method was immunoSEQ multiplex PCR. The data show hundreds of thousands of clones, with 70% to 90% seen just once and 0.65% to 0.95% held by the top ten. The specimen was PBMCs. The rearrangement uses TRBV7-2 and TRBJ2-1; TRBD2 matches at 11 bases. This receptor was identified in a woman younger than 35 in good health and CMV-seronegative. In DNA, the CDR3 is TGTGCCAGCAGCTTAGCAGGTGTAGCGGGAGGGTACAATGAGCAGTTCTTC. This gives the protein CASSLAGVAGGYNEQFF.